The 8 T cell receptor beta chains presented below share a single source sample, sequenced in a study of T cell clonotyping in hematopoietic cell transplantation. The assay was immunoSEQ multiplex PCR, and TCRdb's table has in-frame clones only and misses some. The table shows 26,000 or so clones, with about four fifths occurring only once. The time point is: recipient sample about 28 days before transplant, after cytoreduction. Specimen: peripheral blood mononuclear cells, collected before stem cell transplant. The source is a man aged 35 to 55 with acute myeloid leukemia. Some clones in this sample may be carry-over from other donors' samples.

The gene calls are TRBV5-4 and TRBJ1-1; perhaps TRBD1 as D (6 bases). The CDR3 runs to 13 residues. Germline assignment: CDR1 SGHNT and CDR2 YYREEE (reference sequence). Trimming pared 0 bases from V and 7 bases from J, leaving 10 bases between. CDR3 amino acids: CASSLAGGLEAFF. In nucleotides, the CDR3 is TGTGCCAGCAGCTTGGCCGGGGGGCTTGAAGCTTTCTTT. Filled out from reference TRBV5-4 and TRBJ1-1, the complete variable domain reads ETGVTQSPTHLIKTRGQQVTLRCSSQSGHNTVSWYQQALGQGPQFIFQYYREEENGRGNFPPRFSGLQFPNYSSELNVNALELDDSALYLCASSLAGGLEAFFGQGTRLTVV.

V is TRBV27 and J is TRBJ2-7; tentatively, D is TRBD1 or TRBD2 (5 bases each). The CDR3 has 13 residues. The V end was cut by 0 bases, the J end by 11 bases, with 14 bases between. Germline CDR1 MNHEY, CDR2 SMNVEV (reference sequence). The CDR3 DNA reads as TGTGCCAGCAGTTTATCGGAGAGGGGCGCGAAGTACTTC. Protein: CASSLSERGAKYF.

As DNA, the CDR3 is TGTGCCAGCAGGATAGCGGGAGCACCCCCCGGGGAGCTGTTTTTT. Translating gives CASRIAGAPPGELFF. The chain links TRBV6-1 to TRBJ2-2; 9 bases agree with TRBD2. There are 15 residues in the CDR3. Looked up from germline, CDR1 is MNHNS and CDR2 is SASEGT. After removal of 6 bases from V and 6 bases from J, the junction contained 8 bases not matched to a gene.

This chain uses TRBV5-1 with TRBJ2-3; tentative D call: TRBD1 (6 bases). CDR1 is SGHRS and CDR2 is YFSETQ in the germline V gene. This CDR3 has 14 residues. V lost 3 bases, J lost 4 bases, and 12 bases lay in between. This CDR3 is CASSYSGESDTQYF. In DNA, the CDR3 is TGCGCCAGCAGCTACTCAGGGGAATCAGATACGCAGTATTTT.

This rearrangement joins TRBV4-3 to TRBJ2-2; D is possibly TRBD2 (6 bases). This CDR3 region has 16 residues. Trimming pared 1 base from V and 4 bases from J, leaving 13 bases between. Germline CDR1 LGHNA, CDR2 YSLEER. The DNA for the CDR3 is TGCGCCAGCAGCCAAGCCCCCGGGAGTCGCACCGGGGAGCTGTTTTTT. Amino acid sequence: CASSQAPGSRTGELFF.

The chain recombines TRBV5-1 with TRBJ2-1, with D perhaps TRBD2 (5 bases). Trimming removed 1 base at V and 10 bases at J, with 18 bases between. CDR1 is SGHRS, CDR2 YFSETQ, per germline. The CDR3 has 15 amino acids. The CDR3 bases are TGCGCCAGCAGCTTGAGCGCGCCTAGCCGCCGGGAGCAGTTCTTC. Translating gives CASSLSAPSRREQFF.

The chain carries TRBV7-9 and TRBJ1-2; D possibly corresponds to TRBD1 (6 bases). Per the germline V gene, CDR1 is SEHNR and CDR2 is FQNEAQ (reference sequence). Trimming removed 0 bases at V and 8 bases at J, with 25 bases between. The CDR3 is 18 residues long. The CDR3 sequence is CASSLASVTGYSVRGYTF. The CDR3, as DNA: TGTGCCAGCAGCTTAGCCTCCGTGACAGGATATAGTGTTCGGGGCTACACCTTC.

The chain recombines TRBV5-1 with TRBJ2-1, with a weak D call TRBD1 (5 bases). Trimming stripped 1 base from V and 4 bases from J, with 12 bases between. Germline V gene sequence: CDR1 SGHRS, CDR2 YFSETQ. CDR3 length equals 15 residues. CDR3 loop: CASSLSQGGYNEQFF. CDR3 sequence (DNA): TGCGCCAGCAGCTTGTCGCAGGGCGGTTACAATGAGCAGTTCTTC.